What follows are 28 T cell receptor beta chains derived from one specimen sequenced in a study of regulatory T cells in long-lasting Graves disease. Stated time point: newly diagnosed GD, antithyroid drugs for less than 3 months. After RNA was extracted from PBMCs, the TCR library was made from it. Construction of TCR beta libraries relied on iRepertoire HTBI primers and on Arm-PCR targeting CDR3 regions. Each CDR3 protein is one row after TCRdb ran MiXCR on the multiplex PCR reads. The sample consists of around 480,000 distinct CDR3 sequences, about 16% of them appearing once. This same sample was also taken into another study, of T cells in Graves' hyperthyroidism and ophthalmopathy.

This material consisted of peripheral blood mononuclear cells (PBMCs), taken at new diagnosis, from a patient treated with antithyroid drugs. The receptors derive from a middle-aged woman with Graves disease.

CDR3 protein: CASSYGGGGLNNEQFF. The CDR3 region has the DNA TGTGCCAGCAGTTACGGAGGCGGGGGGTTGAACAATGAGCAGTTCTTC. This rearrangement joins TRBV6-2 or TRBV6-3 to TRBJ2-1; TRBD2 matches at 8 bases. The CDR3 sequence is 16 residues long. The V segment lost 2 bases and the J segment 5 bases; nucleotides outside the gene matches: 8. Germline V CDR1 and CDR2: MNHEY, SVGEGT.

The sample holds a few counts of this clonotype. This chain links TRBV9 with TRBJ2-2; no clear D. CDR1 and CDR2 from the germline V gene are SGDLS and YYNGEE. The CDR3 is made up of 14 amino acids. The V and J ends lost 4 bases and 3 bases respectively, with 10 bases between them. CDR3 nucleotide sequence: TGTGCCAGCAGCCCCAGAAGAGACACCGGGGAGCTGTTTTTT. Translation gives CASSPRRDTGELFF.

This clonotype was seen many times. The gene calls are TRBV2 and TRBJ1-1; D is unresolved. Between the trimmed V and J ends, which lost 6 bases and 1 base, there was a span of 9 bases. Per the germline V gene, CDR1 is SNHLY and CDR2 is FYNNEI. The CDR3 sequence is 13 residues long. DNA of the CDR3: TGTGCCAGCAGGTGGGCGGAGAACACTGAAGCTTTCTTT. Its protein is CASRWAENTEAFF.

In its sample, this clonotype was seen many times. The chain uses TRBV7-9 and TRBJ1-2; D remains unclear. This CDR3 comprises 12 residues. Germline V gene lookup returns CDR1 SEHNR and CDR2 FQNEAQ (reference sequence). V lost 7 bases and J lost 3, with 9 bases in between. CDR3 in DNA: TGTGCCAGCAATCCCCCCGACTATGGCTACACCTTC. Its protein product is CASNPPDYGYTF.

This clonotype occurred many times. This chain connects TRBV7-9 to TRBJ2-1, with 11 bases lining up with TRBD2. The end of the DNA is better explained by TRBJ2-5, so the J call may be wrong. This CDR3 comprises 16 residues. Germline V gene data show CDR1 as SEHNR and CDR2 as FQNEAQ (reference sequence). CDR3 DNA: TGTGCCAGCAGCGCCAGGACTAGCGGGCGACAAGAGACCCAGTACTTC. Translating it yields CASSARTSGRQETQYF.

The V call is TRBV20-1, the J call TRBJ2-5; TRBD2 matches at 8 bases. In germline, CDR1 is DFQATT, CDR2 SNEGSKA (reference sequence). The CDR3 has 14 amino acids. Trimming at V came to 2 bases and at J to 5 bases, leaving 7 bases not matched to a gene. The DNA of the CDR3 is TGCAGTGCTAGATCGACGGGGGGGCTGGAGACCCAGTACTTC. Its protein is CSARSTGGLETQYF.

This clonotype was counted between two and nine times. V gene TRBV7-9 combines with J gene TRBJ1-2; a weak D match, TRBD1 (5 bases). The CDR3 extends over 15 amino acids. Germline V gives CDR1 SEHNR, CDR2 FQNEAQ (reference sequence). Between the trimmed V and J ends, which lost 5 bases and 5 bases, there was a span of 18 bases. The CDR3 is CASSRGQGSGYGYTF. CDR3 sequence (DNA): TGTGCCAGCAGCCGCGGTCAGGGTTCGGGGTATGGCTACACCTTC.

This clonotype was observed at least ten times. DNA for the CDR3: TGTGCCAGCAGTTTAGCGCACGGTGGCTACACCTTC. Encoded protein: CASSLAHGGYTF. The gene calls are TRBV12-3 or TRBV12-4 and TRBJ1-2; no clear D. Trimming cost V 0 bases and J 7 bases, with 6 bases left between them. This CDR3 is 12 amino acids long.

This clonotype has a handful of counts. The chain employs TRBV20-1 and TRBJ2-7, with 9 positions matching TRBD1. CDR1 is DFQATT, CDR2 SNEGSKA, per germline (reference sequence). V dropped 3 bases and J dropped 3; count of bases not matched to a gene: 6. This CDR3 is built from 14 residues. The CDR3 protein is CSASNRGPNYEQYF. The CDR3 nucleotides read TGCAGTGCTAGTAACAGGGGGCCAAACTACGAGCAGTACTTC.

V and J are TRBV6-2 or TRBV6-3 and TRBJ1-3; 8 bases fit TRBD1. Germline values: CDR1 MNHEY, CDR2 SVGEGT. Trimming removed 4 bases from V and 1 base from J; junction bases left unmatched: 3. This CDR3 region has 15 residues. The CDR3 is CASSFTGGSGNTIYF. In DNA form, the CDR3 reads TGTGCCAGCAGTTTTACAGGGGGGTCTGGAAACACCATATATTTT.

In its sample, this clonotype was seen many times. This chain uses TRBV12-3 or TRBV12-4 with TRBJ2-1, with TRBD2 matching over 8 bases. Trimming took 5 bases from V and 3 from J; bases not matched to a gene: 3. The CDR3 is 14 residues long. The chain's CDR3 is CASSASGGYNEQFF. The CDR3 DNA reads TGTGCCAGCAGTGCGAGCGGGGGCTACAATGAGCAGTTCTTC.

This clonotype was observed many times. The genes are TRBV3-1 and TRBJ1-4, with a tentative D call TRBD1 (6 bases). Germline V CDR1 and CDR2: LGHDT, YNNKEL (reference sequence). The V gene lost 3 bases and the J gene lost 5 bases, with 19 bases spanning the gap. This CDR3 comprises 17 residues. CDR3 region: CASSQLILDSGNEKLFF. DNA of the CDR3: TGTGCCAGCAGCCAGTTGATTCTGGACAGTGGGAATGAAAAACTGTTTTTT.

This clonotype was recorded many times. J is TRBJ2-7 and V is TRBV2; 8 bases align to TRBD2. V lost 8 bases and J lost 2; bases outside the gene matches: 8. Germline V gene lookup returns CDR1 SNHLY and CDR2 FYNNEI. The CDR3 consists of 14 residues. In nucleotides, the CDR3 is TGTGCCAGCTCCGGGGGGGGTGCTACCTACGAGCAGTACTTC. Residues: CASSGGGATYEQYF.

In DNA form, the CDR3 reads TGCAGTGCCGCTCGGTGGCGGGACAGAACCTACGAGCAGTACTTC. Residues: CSAARWRDRTYEQYF. V gene TRBV20-1 combines with J gene TRBJ2-7; the D gene is possibly TRBD1 (7 bases). V dropped 6 bases and J dropped 2 bases, with 20 bases sitting between them. Looked up from germline, CDR1 is DFQATT and CDR2 is SNEGSKA (reference sequence). CDR3 length equals 15 residues.

The rearrangement joins TRBV5-1 to TRBJ1-2; perhaps TRBD1 as D (5 bases). Trimming removed 4 bases from V and 3 bases from J, with 16 bases in between. CDR3 length equals 15 residues. Germline CDR1 is SGHRS and CDR2 is YFSETQ. CDR3 loop: CASSPPRRGDYGYTF. The DNA of the CDR3 is TGCGCCAGCAGCCCACCTAGGAGGGGAGACTATGGCTACACCTTC.

This clonotype was seen at least ten times. The chain joins TRBV12-3 or TRBV12-4 to TRBJ2-1, with a weak D call TRBD2 (5 bases). The ends were cut back, 6 bases at V and 7 bases at J, with 19 bases in the middle. The CDR3 is 15 residues long. In nucleotides, the CDR3 is TGTGCCAGCAGCACCGACTACATCCTTGGGAATGAGCAGTTCTTC. The encoded protein is CASSTDYILGNEQFF.

For this clonotype: With a much larger clone just one base away, this may be a read error. The CDR3 is CASSQGWTGMDGYTF. The DNA of the CDR3 is TGTGCCAGCAGCCAAGGGTGGACAGGGATGGATGGCTACACCTTC. The V and J genes are TRBV3-1 and TRBJ1-2, with 8 bases identical to TRBD1. Trimming at V came to 1 base and at J to 6 bases, leaving 7 bases not matched to a gene. The CDR3 has 15 residues. CDR1 and CDR2 (germline): LGHDT, YNNKEL (reference sequence).

A few counts support this clonotype. This chain links TRBV12-3 or TRBV12-4 with TRBJ1-4; a weak D match, TRBD1 (5 bases). CDR3 length: 14 residues. Trimming shortened V by 2 bases and J by 8 bases, and 12 bases separated the two germline ends. CDR3 amino acids: CASSLRGGAEKLFF. Written as DNA, the CDR3 is TGTGCCAGCAGTTTAAGGGGTGGGGCAGAAAAACTGTTTTTT.

This clonotype showed up just a few times. The chain employs TRBV20-1 and TRBJ2-3; 8 bases map to TRBD2. In germline, CDR1 is DFQATT, CDR2 SNEGSKA (reference sequence). The V and J ends lost 0 bases and 2 bases, in that order; junction bases with no gene match: 4. This CDR3 has 15 residues. The CDR3 bases are TGCAGTGCTAGAGAGGGACTAGGGCCCACAGATACGCAGTATTTT. Amino acid sequence: CSAREGLGPTDTQYF.

The sample holds a few counts of this clonotype. The chain joins TRBV10-2 to TRBJ2-1; D is undetermined. Germline-derived CDR1 and CDR2 are WSHSY and SAAADI. Trimming shortened V by 8 bases and J by 9 bases, and 8 bases separated the two germline ends. The CDR3 contains 10 residues. CDR3 residues: CASGRSEQFF. The CDR3 nucleotides are TGCGCCAGCGGTCGGAGTGAGCAGTTCTTC.

Ten or more counts support this clonotype. The V gene is TRBV3-1, the J gene TRBJ1-4; a weak D match, TRBD1 (5 bases). Germline V gives CDR1 LGHDT, CDR2 YNNKEL (reference sequence). The CDR3 runs 16 residues. The V and J ends lost 1 base and 5 bases respectively, with 14 bases between them. The CDR3 here is CASSQGWGTSNEKLFF. CDR3 nucleotide sequence: TGTGCCAGCAGCCAAGGATGGGGGACCTCGAATGAAAAACTGTTTTTT.

This clonotype appeared many times. This chain links TRBV28 with TRBJ1-1, with a weak D call TRBD1 (5 bases). Trimming took 3 bases from V and 5 from J, leaving 10 bases between them. The CDR3 is made up of 13 amino acids. CDR1 and CDR2 (germline): MDHEN, SYDVKM. The CDR3 reads CASSLGQATEAFF. CDR3 nucleotide sequence: TGTGCCAGCAGTTTGGGGCAAGCGACTGAAGCTTTCTTT.

This clonotype has just a few counts. This sequence joins TRBV30 and TRBJ1-6; TRBD1 might be the D (5 bases). Germline-derived CDR1 and CDR2 are GTSNPN and SVGIG (reference sequence). V lost 1 base to trimming and J lost 3 bases, with 28 bases between them. The CDR3 runs 21 residues. Written as DNA, the CDR3 is TGTGCCTGGAGTGCGCAGGCCTCGGGAAAACGGACACTACTCTATAATTCACCCCTCCACTTT. Residues: CAWSAQASGKRTLLYNSPLHF.

The table lists this clonotype with many counts. The CDR3 spells CAIRGGSSYNEQFF. The CDR3 nucleotides read TGTGCCATCAGGGGGGGGTCCTCCTACAATGAGCAGTTCTTC. The J gene is TRBJ2-1, the V gene TRBV10-3; TRBD2 agrees at 7 bases. The CDR3 totals 14 residues. The germline CDR1 and CDR2 sequences are ENHRY and SYGVKD. Trimming cost V 6 bases and J 0 bases; bases outside gene matches: 2.

This clonotype was found many times. V is TRBV6-2 or TRBV6-3 and J is TRBJ2-7; 8 positions agree with TRBD1. Germline V lookup: CDR1 MNHEY, CDR2 SVGEGT. V lost 5 bases and J lost 0; bases outside the gene matches: 6. The CDR3 sequence is 15 residues long. Here the CDR3 DNA reads TGTGCCAGCAGTGTCGAGACAGGGGCCTCCTACGAGCAGTACTTC. Protein: CASSVETGASYEQYF.

This clonotype was seen only once. This sequence joins TRBV2 and TRBJ1-3; a possible D gene is TRBD1 (6 bases). Per the germline V gene, CDR1 is SNHLY and CDR2 is FYNNEI. Trimming took off 6 bases at V and 0 bases at J, with 15 bases between the two ends. The CDR3 spans 16 residues. The CDR3, as DNA: TGTGCCAGCAGCTCCAACAGGGCCCTCTCTGGAAACACCATATATTTT. Its protein is CASSSNRALSGNTIYF. Looking up the rest from reference TRBV2 and TRBJ1-3 gives the full variable domain: EPEVTQTPSHQVTQMGQEVILRCVPISNHLYFYWYRQILGQKVEFLVSFYNNEISEKSEIFDDQFSVERPDGSNFTLKIRSTKLEDSAMYFCASSSNRALSGNTIYFGEGSWLTVV.

This clonotype was detected ten times or more. The genes are TRBV12-3 or TRBV12-4 and TRBJ2-7; D might be TRBD2 (5 bases). The CDR3 consists of 17 residues. Trimming took 0 bases from V and 3 from J, leaving 18 bases between them. As DNA, the CDR3 is TGTGCCAGCAGTTTAGCGCTATTAGTAGGAGGAAACTACGAGCAGTACTTC. As protein: CASSLALLVGGNYEQYF.

This clonotype was seen a handful of times. The chain uses TRBV6-9 and TRBJ1-1, with D maybe TRBD1 (5 bases). The CDR3 has 16 amino acids. Germline values: CDR1 MNHGY, CDR2 SVAAGI. V was clipped by 3 bases and J by 4 bases, with 18 bases between them. The CDR3 is CASSYTSQGWSTEAFF. CDR3 nucleotides: TGTGCCAGCAGTTACACTTCGCAGGGTTGGAGCACTGAAGCTTTCTTT.